This TCR beta chain came from a study of cytomegalovirus exposure and HLA in healthy donors (dated by TCRdb to about 2017). In terms of the full investigation: An earlier analysis of roughly 630 of the donors reported more than 250 Gb of sequence data and 117 million unique TCR beta sequences from approximately 180 million T cells. Approximately 310 gigabases of sequencing data and 70 million to 100 million unique TCR sequences were included in an early release covering around 650 HLA-typed donors. Of the roughly 400 genotyped donors, over 80% were placed in the genetic ancestry cluster associated with self-reported Caucasian donors. The study aimed to test whether cataloging public T cell receptors could reveal signatures of past pathogen exposure. Using immunosequencing, the study profiled T cell repertoires from 500 to 800 subjects and related those repertoires to cytomegalovirus serostatus. Along with the approximately 600-subject first cohort, a separate validation cohort of over a hundred different subjects was used. To predict cytomegalovirus infection status, the study brought together high-throughput TCR immunosequencing, statistical association of individual TCRs with disease status, and machine learning. To study patterns of TCR occurrence, a later analysis re-analyzed previously published TCR beta repertoires from just over 650 donors and added high-resolution HLA genotyping. The later analysis used no new phenotypic data to find candidate immune exposures, relying instead on TCR beta sequences and their occurrence across donors. In an earlier analysis of a few hundred of the donors, high-throughput TCR beta sequencing was used to judge whether each TCR beta V gene segment behaved as functional or pseudogenic. Donor age, sex, ethnicity and CMV serostatus were compiled alongside the repertoire data. A later genetic analysis took genome-wide SNP genotypes for about 65% of the 666 donors and used that subset as a discovery cohort. Every repertoire in the discovery cohort had been generated on one and the same sequencing platform. Class I and class II HLA loci were covered by the typing at four-digit resolution. Typing coverage differed by locus: A, B, C, DRB1 and DQB1 were typed in roughly 620-630 donors, DQA1 in 522, DPA1 in 606, and DPB1 in 450 to 490. About five DR-DQ haplotypes were treated as single units for association and clustering because of strong linkage in the cohort. On average, about 240,000 unique TCR beta nucleotide sequences were sequenced per donor among a few hundred genotyped donors of the cohort, with about 17% of those sequences being non-productive.

Notes on this clone: Its cognate antigen has yet to be identified. No clone much larger than this one lies a single base away; base qualities are absent.

The library was made by the immunoSEQ multiplex PCR assay. A mixture of 60 forward primers for TCR Vbeta segments and 13 reverse primers for TCR Jbeta segments was used in the multiplex PCR. A multiplex PCR assay on genomic DNA amplified the CDR3 region of rearranged TCR beta genes. Amplified TCR beta libraries were sequenced as 87-base-pair reads on the Illumina HiSeq System. The authors' analysis ran thus. In a later analysis, tens of millions of unique TCR beta chains were counted across the approximately 640 repertoires, and roughly 10 million of these chains were shared by at least two donors. Raw reads were error-corrected and collapsed into unique sequences by a nearest-neighbor algorithm in which closely related sequences were merged to remove PCR and sequencing errors. Alignment of CDR3 sequences to IMGT reference sequences was used to assign V, D and J gene segments. For a sequence to be retained, at least a six-nucleotide match to both a V gene segment and a J gene segment was required. A rearrangement was called productive if the CDR3 had no stop codons and remained in frame with V and J, and every other rearrangement was called non-productive. Following IMGT convention, CDR3 was defined as the stretch from the second conserved V-encoded cysteine to the conserved J-encoded phenylalanine. The earlier analysis of about 610 of the donors excluded any sequence lacking an unambiguous match to a single V gene segment. In an earlier analysis of several hundred of the donors, V segments were called functional above 56.7% productive rearrangements and were called segregating when the between-donor standard deviation exceeded 5%. A statistical classification framework was built for diagnosing cytomegalovirus status from the catalog of TCR beta chain sequences. A later analysis assigned V and J genes by comparing TCR nucleotide sequences with IMGT/GENE-DB human TR gene sequences. In a later analysis, CDR3 sequences and most-parsimonious VDJ recombination scenarios were assigned using the TCRdist pipeline. In a later analysis, every TCR beta chain was defined by the combination of its CDR3 amino acid sequence and its V-gene family, and reads without a unique V-gene family were dropped. In a later analysis, fewer than 600 highly shared, low-generation-probability nucleotide sequences were removed to address suspected cross-contamination and a sequencing artifact. A later analysis calculated a clonal expansion index for each public chain from normalized within-repertoire ranks of inferred template counts. In a later analysis, generation probabilities were computed using a VDJ recombination model fitted to out-of-frame rearrangements, and the results were checked against IGoR. In a later analysis, TCR-TCR, TCR-HLA and TCR-CMV co-occurrence was scored with hypergeometric tests, and a repertoire-size bias correction was applied to TCR pairs. In a later analysis, false discovery rates were estimated by permuting HLA or CMV assignments 20 times. In a later analysis, co-occurring TCRs were grouped using DBSCAN, with TCRdist sequence similarity added in when clustering inside HLA-allele-positive subsets. For co-occurrence clustering, repertoires with fewer than 30,000 or more than 120,000 public chains were excluded, along with roughly five repertoires with anomalous nucleotide sharing. TCRdb holds this immuneACCESS table with in-frame rearrangements only. Some clones are missing; in checked studies, unresolved V genes explain under half, and the rest has no known cause. That table is the source of V, J and clone size, and D and trimming were worked out from the DNA. For this sample there are about 200,000 clones; 82% appear just once. The ten largest clones represent roughly 0.095% of the sample.

Sequences SGDLS (CDR1) and YYNGEE (CDR2) are obtained from the germline V gene. There are 13 amino acids in the CDR3, from cysteine to phenylalanine inclusive. Only the CDR3 DNA stays, 39 bases, in frame from base 1. A distance of 6 bases separates the germline ends of V and J, which lose 0 bases and 3 bases respectively. The cohort comprised around 700 healthy bone marrow donors. At the time of sampling, all cohort members were nominally healthy, though unrecorded immune exposures were likely present. The donor was CMV seronegative and was included in the group of 352 seronegative cohort members. A peripheral blood sample was collected from each donor, and TCR beta sequencing was performed on peripheral blood mononuclear cells. Genomic DNA was extracted from the blood cell samples with the Qiagen DNeasy Blood Extraction Kit. What the study reported, not specific to this receptor: According to a later analysis, parvovirus B19, influenza, CMV and Epstein-Barr virus appeared linked to several top co-occurrence clusters. The only immune exposure information available for the cohort was CMV serostatus. The study listed approximately 160 TCR beta chains as associated with cytomegalovirus. A cluster of highly shared sequence variants was judged likely to be a technical artifact of the sequencing pipeline. Across donors, most TCR sequences were observed very rarely, whereas some public TCRs were present in many individuals. When HLA alleles, especially DR and DQ, strongly co-occurred, attributing TCR associations to individual alleles was difficult. A further reported finding was that TCR beta sequences accurately predicted the HLA-A and HLA-B alleles for most subjects in the first cohort. In a later analysis, HLA-associated TCR beta chains showed more clonal expansion and lower generation probabilities than non-associated chains that were equally common. In a later analysis, around 15,000 TCR beta sequences were associated with specific HLA alleles at a false discovery rate of 0.05. It was suggested by the authors that the approach could potentially be generalized to other disease states and immunological phenotypes. An association between a missense DCLRE1C variant and V-gene and J-gene trimming of TCR beta chains was found in a later genetic analysis and replicated in an independent cohort. Three of the identified cytomegalovirus-associated TCR beta chains were confirmed in vitro to be specific for cytomegalovirus antigens. Because HLA typing was missing for some donors at each locus, association tests included only the typed subset. In a later analysis, most CMV-associated TCR beta chains were found to appear HLA-restricted, with HLA associations seemingly driven largely by CMV exposure. Because counts were too low, about 15 rarely observed V segments, including chromosome 9 orphons, were left out of the earlier analysis of 587 of the donors. Presence/absence analyses assumed roughly uniform sequencing depth across donors, an assumption that may not hold. According to a later analysis, TCR association rates differed among HLA loci, with DRB1 alleles showing the most associated TCRs and HLA-C alleles showing the fewest. This cohort had only TCR beta chains sequenced, and the lack of alpha or paired-chain data limited which features could be detected. According to a later genetic analysis, donors in an Asian-associated ancestry cluster had fewer N-insertions in productive TCRs than the approximately 700-donor mean. The classifier was reported to diagnose cytomegalovirus status with high specificity and sensitivity in both the original and validation cohorts. Correlated functional status among segregating V segments might reflect linkage disequilibrium, but an unknown experimental factor could not be ruled out. The 87-base-pair reads could not distinguish some IMGT-functional V segments, including TRBV6-2 and TRBV6-3, so those segments were excluded. In an earlier analysis of roughly 560 of the donors, most TCR beta V segments were observed in productive rearrangements about 87% or about 30% of the time, broadly matching IMGT annotations.

The sequenced sample consisted of PBMCs. The clonotype originates from a boy younger than 10 in good health and CMV-seronegative. The rearranged segments are TRBV9 and TRBJ1-1, with the D gene call left open. CDR3 reads: CASSVGSDTEAFF. The DNA is as follows: TGTGCCAGCAGCGTAGGGTCAGACACTGAAGCTTTCTTT.